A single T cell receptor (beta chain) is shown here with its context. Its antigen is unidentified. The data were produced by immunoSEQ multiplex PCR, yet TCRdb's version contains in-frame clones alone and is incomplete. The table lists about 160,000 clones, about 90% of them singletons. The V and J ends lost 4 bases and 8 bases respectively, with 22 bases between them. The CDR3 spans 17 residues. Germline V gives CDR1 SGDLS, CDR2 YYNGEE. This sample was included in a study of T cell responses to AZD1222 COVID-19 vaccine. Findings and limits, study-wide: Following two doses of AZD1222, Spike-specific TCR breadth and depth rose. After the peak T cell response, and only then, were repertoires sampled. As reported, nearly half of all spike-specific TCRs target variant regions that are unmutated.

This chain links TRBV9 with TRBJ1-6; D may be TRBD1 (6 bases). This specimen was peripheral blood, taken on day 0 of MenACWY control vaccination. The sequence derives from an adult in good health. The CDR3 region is CASSPSLGGRRHSPLHF. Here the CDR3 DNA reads TGTGCCAGCAGCCCTTCCCTCGGGGGGCGCCGGCATTCACCCCTCCACTTT. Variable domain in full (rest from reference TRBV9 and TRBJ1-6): DSGVTQTPKHLITATGQRVTLRCSPRSGDLSVYWYQQSLDQGLQFLIQYYNGEERAKGNILERFSAQQFPDLHSELNLSSLELGDSALYFCASSPSLGGRRHSPLHFGNGTRLTVT.